One sample yielded the 17 T cell receptor beta chains listed below, sequenced in a study of CD8 T cells in ankylosing spondylitis. MiXCR was run by TCRdb on the 5' RACE reads, yielding one entry per CDR3 protein. Of 750,000 to 850,000 distinct CDR3 sequences in the sample, approximately 10% are singletons; the top ten hold around 0.51%. No cognate antigen is known for these TCRs. Study observations and caveats: Roughly eight highly homologous variants made up a TCR beta motif, and this motif appeared characteristic of ankylosing spondylitis blood.

Input material: blood, either unsorted or a sorted T cell fraction (not recorded which). The receptors derive from a male donor with ankylosing spondylitis.

V and J are TRBV18 and TRBJ2-2; D tentatively reads TRBD1 or TRBD2 (5 bases each). Germline V gene data show CDR1 as KGHSH and CDR2 as LQKENI. CDR3 length equals 16 residues. V gave up 7 bases and J gave up 4 bases, with 19 bases separating them. The CDR3 nucleotides are TGTGCCAGCTTATTACCGGGACGGTCGACCACCGGGGAGCTGTTTTTT. It encodes CASLLPGRSTTGELFF.

The chain carries TRBV27 and TRBJ2-4; unclear D gene. Per germline, CDR1 MNHEY and CDR2 SMNVEV (reference sequence). The CDR3 loop spans 14 amino acids. V gave up 5 bases and J gave up 0 bases, with 8 bases separating them. CDR3 protein: CASSPQIAKNIQYF. The CDR3 DNA reads TGTGCCAGCAGTCCCCAGATAGCCAAAAACATTCAGTACTTC.

This chain uses TRBV6-5 with TRBJ2-7, with D tentatively TRBD2 (7 bases). Germline assignment: CDR1 MNHEY and CDR2 SVGAGI. CDR3 length equals 16 residues. The V gene lost 0 bases and the J gene lost 4 bases, with 16 bases spanning the gap. This chain's CDR3 is CASSYSIGGGFYEQYF. The CDR3 DNA reads as TGTGCCAGCAGTTACTCGATAGGGGGGGGTTTTTACGAGCAGTACTTC.

The chain is built from TRBV6-5 and TRBJ1-2, with D perhaps matching TRBD1 (5 bases). Trimming removed 3 bases from V and 4 bases from J, with 15 bases in between. The CDR3 sequence is 15 residues long. From germline, CDR1 is MNHEY and CDR2 SVGAGI. The CDR3 loop is CASSYGGSQGYGYTF. In DNA form, the CDR3 reads TGTGCCAGCAGTTATGGGGGAAGCCAGGGCTATGGCTACACCTTC.

V is TRBV20-1 and J is TRBJ1-2; TRBD1 is a possible D gene (5 bases). The germline gives CDR1 DFQATT, CDR2 SNEGSKA (reference sequence). V lost 7 bases to trimming and J lost 8 bases, with 23 bases between them. This CDR3 comprises 14 residues. The CDR3 here is CSGVQVQGAGGYTF. In DNA form, the CDR3 reads TGCAGTGGGGTACAGGTTCAAGGGGCAGGAGGCTACACCTTC.

In this sample, this clonotype turned up a few times. The gene calls are TRBV7-3 and TRBJ2-6, with D unresolved. Per germline, CDR1 SGHTA and CDR2 FQGTGA. Deletions cut 6 bases from V and 0 bases from J, with 12 bases between. CDR3 length: 16 residues. CDR3 bases: TGTGCCAGCAGTCTGGTTCAGGACTCTGGGGCCAACGTCCTGACTTTC. Translated, it gives CASSLVQDSGANVLTF.

The rearrangement uses TRBV11-1 and TRBJ2-2; TRBD2 agrees at 12 bases. The CDR3 has 19 amino acids. J was trimmed by 0 bases and V by 3 bases; bases with no gene match: 8. Germline CDR1 reads SGHAT; CDR2 reads FQDESV (reference sequence). CDR3 loop: CASSLTSGGPTANTGELFF. DNA for the CDR3: TGTGCCAGCAGCTTGACTAGCGGGGGACCCACCGCGAACACCGGGGAGCTGTTTTTT.

The genes are TRBV6-2 or TRBV6-3 and TRBJ2-1, with D perhaps TRBD2 (5 bases). Looked up from germline, CDR1 is MNHEY and CDR2 is SVGEGT. V lost 4 bases, J lost 4 bases, and 11 bases lay in between. The CDR3 is 14 residues long. The CDR3 protein is CASSWRIYYNEQFF. CDR3 bases: TGTGCCAGCAGTTGGAGGATCTATTACAATGAGCAGTTCTTC.

This clonotype was seen only a few times. The chain uses TRBV9 and TRBJ2-2; TRBD1 aligns across 8 bases. Germline lookup yields CDR1 SGDLS and CDR2 YYNGEE. This CDR3 is built from 15 residues. V lost 5 bases to trimming and J lost 4 bases; unmatched junction nucleotides: 7. The CDR3 protein is CASRIGQGSTGELFF. The CDR3 DNA sequence: TGTGCCAGCAGGATAGGACAGGGAAGCACCGGGGAGCTGTTTTTT.

V usage is TRBV7-9 and J usage is TRBJ1-2, with D possibly TRBD1 on 5 matching bases. This CDR3 has 14 residues. Trimming removed 5 bases from V and 4 bases from J, with 14 bases in between. CDR1 and CDR2 (germline): SEHNR, FQNEAQ (reference sequence). The CDR3 DNA reads TGTGCCAGCAGCGCAGGCCGGGACTCCTATGGCTACACCTTC. Encoded protein: CASSAGRDSYGYTF.

The sample holds many counts of this clonotype. The J gene is TRBJ2-5, the V gene TRBV10-3; the D is unclear. V was shortened by 4 bases and J by 5 bases, with 17 bases between the two germline ends. This CDR3 is 15 amino acids long. The V gene's germline CDR1 is ENHRY and CDR2 SYGVKD. The CDR3 loop is CAISGYSGLGETQYF. Here the CDR3 DNA reads TGTGCCATCAGTGGGTATTCGGGTCTGGGGGAGACCCAGTACTTC.

This clonotype showed up many times. One end of the junction fails to match germline, which may point to a read error. The chain employs TRBV5-1 and TRBJ2-7; D might be TRBD2 (5 bases). Germline-derived CDR1 and CDR2 are SGHRS and YFSETQ. The CDR3 totals 14 residues. The CDR3 region is CASSLDGISYEQYF. CDR3 sequence (DNA): TGTGCCAGCAGCTTAGACGGGATCTCCTACGAGCAGTACTTC.

The V gene is TRBV12-3 or TRBV12-4, the J gene TRBJ2-7; TRBD2 aligns across 12 bases. The CDR3 is made up of 15 amino acids. J gave up 7 bases and V 1 base, and 5 bases lay outside the gene matches. Here the CDR3 DNA reads TGTGCCAGCAGTTTAGGACTAGCGGGAGCGGTGGAGCAGTACTTC. The encoded protein is CASSLGLAGAVEQYF.

This clonotype appeared a single time. V usage is TRBV6-2 or TRBV6-3 and J usage is TRBJ2-1; no reliable D call. The CDR3 extends over 13 amino acids. V was clipped by 5 bases and J by 9 bases, with 14 bases between them. The germline gives CDR1 MNHEY, CDR2 SVGEGT. In DNA, the CDR3 is TGTGCCAGCAGTCCCTCTCCCTGGGGTGAGCAGTTCTTC. Amino acids: CASSPSPWGEQFF.

This clonotype came up a few times. The chain combines TRBV5-1 with TRBJ2-5, with D possibly TRBD1 on 6 matching bases. V dropped 1 base and J dropped 5 bases, with 12 bases sitting between them. In germline, CDR1 is SGHRS, CDR2 YFSETQ. The CDR3 sequence is 14 residues long. CDR3 coding DNA: TGCGCCAGCAGCTTGAGCCACACAGGGGAGACCCAGTACTTC. Its translation is CASSLSHTGETQYF.

This clonotype was counted a few times. The rearrangement links TRBV7-9 to TRBJ1-1, with TRBD1 matching over 9 bases. CDR1 is SEHNR and CDR2 is FQNEAQ in the germline V gene (reference sequence). The CDR3 length is 15 residues. V trimming: 6 bases; J trimming: 7 bases; junction bases outside the gene matches: 12. The CDR3, as DNA: TGTGCCAGCAGGCTATCCGGGACAGGGACCCTTGAAGCTTTCTTT. Translation: CASRLSGTGTLEAFF.

The V and J genes are TRBV12-3 or TRBV12-4 and TRBJ2-7; 8 nucleotides line up with TRBD1. V dropped 1 base and J dropped 3; count of bases not matched to a gene: 5. CDR3 size: 15 residues. CDR3: CASSLVPGQDYEQYF. The DNA for the CDR3 is TGTGCCAGCAGTTTAGTTCCGGGACAGGACTACGAGCAGTACTTC.